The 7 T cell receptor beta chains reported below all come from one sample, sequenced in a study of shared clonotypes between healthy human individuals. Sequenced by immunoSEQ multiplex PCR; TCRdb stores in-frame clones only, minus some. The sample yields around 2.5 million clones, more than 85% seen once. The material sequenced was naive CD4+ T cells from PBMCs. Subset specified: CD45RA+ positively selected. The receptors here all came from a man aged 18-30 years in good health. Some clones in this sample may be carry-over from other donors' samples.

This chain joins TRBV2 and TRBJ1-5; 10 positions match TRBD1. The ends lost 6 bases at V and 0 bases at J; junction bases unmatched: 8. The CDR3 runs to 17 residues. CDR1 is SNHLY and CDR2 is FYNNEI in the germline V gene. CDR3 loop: CASRDRGGLYSNQPQHF. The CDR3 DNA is TGTGCCAGCAGGGACAGGGGGGGACTTTATAGCAATCAGCCCCAGCATTTT.

Written as DNA, the CDR3 is TGTGCCTGGGACATTAACACAGATACGCAGTATTTT. Protein product: CAWDINTDTQYF. The chain links TRBV30 to TRBJ2-3; D uncertain. V was shortened by 5 bases and J by 2 bases, with 8 bases between the two germline ends. Germline V CDR1 and CDR2: GTSNPN, SVGIG (reference sequence). CDR3 size: 12 residues.

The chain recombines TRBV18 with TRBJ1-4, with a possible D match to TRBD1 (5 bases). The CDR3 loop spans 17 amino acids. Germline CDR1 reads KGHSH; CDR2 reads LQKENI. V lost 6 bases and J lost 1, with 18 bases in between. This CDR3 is CASSPGQIYGTNEKLFF. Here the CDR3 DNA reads TGTGCCAGCTCTCCGGGGCAAATTTATGGAACTAATGAAAAACTGTTTTTT.

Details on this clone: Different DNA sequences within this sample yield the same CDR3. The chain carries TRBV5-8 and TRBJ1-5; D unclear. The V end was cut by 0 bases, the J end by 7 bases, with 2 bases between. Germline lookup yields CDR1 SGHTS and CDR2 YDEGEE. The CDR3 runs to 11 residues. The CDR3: CASSLGQPQHF. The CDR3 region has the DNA TGTGCCAGCAGCTTGGGACAGCCCCAGCATTTT.

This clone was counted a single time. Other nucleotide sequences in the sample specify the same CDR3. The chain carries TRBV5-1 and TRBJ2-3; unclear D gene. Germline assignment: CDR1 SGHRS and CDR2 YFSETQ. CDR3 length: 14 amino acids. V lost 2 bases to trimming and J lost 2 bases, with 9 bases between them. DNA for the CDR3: TGCGCCAGCAGCTTTGGGCAAAACACAGATACGCAGTATTTT. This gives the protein CASSFGQNTDTQYF.

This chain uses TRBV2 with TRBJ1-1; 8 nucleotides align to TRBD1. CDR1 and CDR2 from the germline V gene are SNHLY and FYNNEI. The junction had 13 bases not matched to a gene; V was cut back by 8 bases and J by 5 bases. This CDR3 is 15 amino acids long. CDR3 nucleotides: TGTGCCAGCCGGTACACAGGGGGTGAAGGAACTGAAGCTTTCTTT. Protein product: CASRYTGGEGTEAFF.

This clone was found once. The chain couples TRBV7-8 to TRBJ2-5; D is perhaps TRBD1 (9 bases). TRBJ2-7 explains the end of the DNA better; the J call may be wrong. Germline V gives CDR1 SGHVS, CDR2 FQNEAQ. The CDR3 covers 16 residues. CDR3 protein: CASSWPGGTGNYEQYF. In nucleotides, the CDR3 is TGTGCCAGCAGCTGGCCGGGAGGGACAGGGAACTACGAGCAGTACTTC.